This T cell receptor (beta chain) was captured by sequencing in a study of blood T cells in healthy people across ages. Across the whole study: Template switching picked up about one barcoded beta molecule for each two T cells.

A J-beta primer mix and a sample-barcoded 5' primer were used in a second PCR of roughly 6 to 11 cycles. One entry per CDR3 protein results from TCRdb running MiXCR on the 5' RACE reads. This table holds 950,000 to 1,200,000 distinct CDR3 sequences, around two fifths found once. Trimming took 1 base from V and 7 from J, leaving 16 bases between them. The CDR3 covers 15 residues. Germline-derived CDR1 and CDR2 are SEHNR and FQNEAQ (reference sequence). The origin of this receptor is a man between 18 and 35 years old in good health. The sequenced sample consisted of blood. The J gene is TRBJ1-2, the V gene TRBV7-9; no clear D gene. CDR3 sequence reads: CASSLERTAYSGYTF. The DNA for the CDR3 is TGTGCCAGCAGCTTAGAACGGACCGCCTATAGTGGCTACACCTTC.